This T cell receptor beta chain appears in the sequencing data of a study of immune heterogeneity within non-small cell lung tumors. Study-level background: Of the tumors, a few were squamous cell, 9 to 11 non-squamous, and 1 not otherwise specified.

Multiplex PCR relied on 32 V and 13 J primers to amplify TCR beta CDR3. TCRdb reanalysed the multiplex PCR reads using MiXCR and keeps one entry per CDR3 protein. Found here are tens of thousands of distinct CDR3 sequences, 25% to 35% of them singletons; the top ten hold around 3.9%. General study results and limits: Some T-cell receptor beta clonotypes occurred at high frequency. These high-frequency clonotypes were largely distinct between individual patients. Identical dominant CDR3 beta clonotypes recurred across a patient's tumor sites, together with site-unique high-frequency clones.

A remark on this clonotype: The antigen is unknown. Being one base from a much bigger clone, this may be a read error.

This CDR3 is built from 15 residues. Germline values: CDR1 MNHNS, CDR2 SASEGT. Trimming cost V 7 bases and J 5 bases; bases outside gene matches: 9. Template input, which was bulk tumor genomic DNA, totaled approximately 640 ng per sample. Several spatially distant biopsies were obtained per primary tumor intraoperatively. Those enrolled were patients newly diagnosed with untreated non-small cell lung cancer and undergoing curative surgery. The sequenced sample was lung tumor tissue. The source of this sequence is a man in his forties or fifties with non-small cell lung cancer. This chain links TRBV6-1 with TRBJ1-2, with 11 bases that match TRBD1. CDR3 protein: CASKTRTGGSYGYTF. The CDR3 region has the DNA TGTGCCAGCAAGACTCGGACAGGGGGCTCTTATGGCTACACCTTC.